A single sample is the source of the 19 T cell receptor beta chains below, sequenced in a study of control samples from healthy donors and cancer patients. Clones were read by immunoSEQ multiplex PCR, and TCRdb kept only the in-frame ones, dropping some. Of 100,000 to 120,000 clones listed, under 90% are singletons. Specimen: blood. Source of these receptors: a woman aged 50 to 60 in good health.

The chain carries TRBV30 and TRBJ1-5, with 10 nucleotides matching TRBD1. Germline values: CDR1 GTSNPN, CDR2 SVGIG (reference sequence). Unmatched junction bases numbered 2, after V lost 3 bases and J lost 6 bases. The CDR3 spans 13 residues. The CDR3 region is CAWRGTGAQPQHF. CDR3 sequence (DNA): TGTGCCTGGAGGGGGACAGGGGCTCAGCCCCAGCATTTT.

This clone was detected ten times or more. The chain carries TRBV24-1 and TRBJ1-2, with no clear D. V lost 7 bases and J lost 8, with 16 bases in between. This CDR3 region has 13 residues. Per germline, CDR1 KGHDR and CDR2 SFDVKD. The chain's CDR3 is CATSDGPSWGYTF. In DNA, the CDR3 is TGTGCCACCAGCGACGGCCCCTCTTGGGGCTACACCTTC.

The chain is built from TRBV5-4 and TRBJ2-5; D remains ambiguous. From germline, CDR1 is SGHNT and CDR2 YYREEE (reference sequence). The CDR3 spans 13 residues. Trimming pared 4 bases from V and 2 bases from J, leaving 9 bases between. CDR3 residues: CASSPGAQETQYF. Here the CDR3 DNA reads TGTGCCAGCAGCCCCGGTGCTCAAGAGACCCAGTACTTC.

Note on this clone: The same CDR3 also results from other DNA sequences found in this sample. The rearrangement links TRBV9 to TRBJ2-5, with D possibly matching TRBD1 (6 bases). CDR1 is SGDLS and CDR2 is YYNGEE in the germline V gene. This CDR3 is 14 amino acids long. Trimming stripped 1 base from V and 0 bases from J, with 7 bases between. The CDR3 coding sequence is TGTGCCAGCAGCGTAAGACAGGACCAAGAGACCCAGTACTTC. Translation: CASSVRQDQETQYF.

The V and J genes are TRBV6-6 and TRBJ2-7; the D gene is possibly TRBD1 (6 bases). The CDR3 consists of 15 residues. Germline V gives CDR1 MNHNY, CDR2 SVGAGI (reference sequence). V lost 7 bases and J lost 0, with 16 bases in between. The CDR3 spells CASTATGPSSYEQYF. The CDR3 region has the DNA TGTGCCAGCACCGCGACAGGTCCCAGCTCCTACGAGCAGTACTTC.

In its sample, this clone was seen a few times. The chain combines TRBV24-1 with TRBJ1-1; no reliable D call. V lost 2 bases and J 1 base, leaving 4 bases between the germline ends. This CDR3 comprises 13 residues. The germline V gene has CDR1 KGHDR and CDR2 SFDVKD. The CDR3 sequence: CATSDYENTEAFF. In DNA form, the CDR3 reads TGTGCCACCAGTGATTACGAGAACACTGAAGCTTTCTTT.

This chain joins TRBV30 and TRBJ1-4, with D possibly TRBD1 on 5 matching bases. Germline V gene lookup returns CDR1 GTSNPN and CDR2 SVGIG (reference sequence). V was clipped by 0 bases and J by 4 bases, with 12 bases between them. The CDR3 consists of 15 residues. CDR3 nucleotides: TGTGCCTGGAGTGTAATTAGACAGAATAATGAAAAACTGTTTTTT. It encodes CAWSVIRQNNEKLFF.

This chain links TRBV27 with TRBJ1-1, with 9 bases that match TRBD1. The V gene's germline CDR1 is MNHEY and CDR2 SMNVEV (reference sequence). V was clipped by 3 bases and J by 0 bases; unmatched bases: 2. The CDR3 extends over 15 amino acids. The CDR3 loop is CASSFGTGLNTEAFF. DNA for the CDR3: TGTGCCAGCAGTTTTGGGACAGGGTTGAACACTGAAGCTTTCTTT.

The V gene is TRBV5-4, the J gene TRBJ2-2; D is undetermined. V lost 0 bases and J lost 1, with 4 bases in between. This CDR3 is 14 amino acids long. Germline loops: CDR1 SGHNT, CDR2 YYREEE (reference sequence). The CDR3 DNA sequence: TGTGCCAGCAGCTTGGGGGGGAACACCGGGGAGCTGTTTTTT. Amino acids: CASSLGGNTGELFF.

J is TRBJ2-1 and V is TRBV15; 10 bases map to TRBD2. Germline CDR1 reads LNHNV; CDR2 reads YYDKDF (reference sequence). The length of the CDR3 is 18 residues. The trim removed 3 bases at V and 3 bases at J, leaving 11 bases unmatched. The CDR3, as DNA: TGTGCCACCAGCAGGTACACCCCTACTAGCGGGAACTACAATGAGCAGTTCTTC. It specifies CATSRYTPTSGNYNEQFF.

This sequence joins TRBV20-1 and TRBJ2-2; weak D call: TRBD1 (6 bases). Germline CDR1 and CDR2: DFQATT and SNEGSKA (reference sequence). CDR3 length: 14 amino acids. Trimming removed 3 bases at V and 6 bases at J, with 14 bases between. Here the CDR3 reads CSASYYRVSGELFF. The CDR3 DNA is TGCAGTGCTAGTTACTACAGGGTTTCCGGGGAGCTGTTTTTT.

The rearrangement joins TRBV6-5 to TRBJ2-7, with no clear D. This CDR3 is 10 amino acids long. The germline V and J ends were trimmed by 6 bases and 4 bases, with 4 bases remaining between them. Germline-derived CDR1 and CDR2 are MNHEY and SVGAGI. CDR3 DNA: TGTGCCAGCAGCAGGTACGAGCAGTACTTC. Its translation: CASSRYEQYF.

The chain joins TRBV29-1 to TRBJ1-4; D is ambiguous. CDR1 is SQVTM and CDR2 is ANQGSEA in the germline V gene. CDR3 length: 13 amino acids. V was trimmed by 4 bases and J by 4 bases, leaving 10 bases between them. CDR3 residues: CSVARSNNEKLFF. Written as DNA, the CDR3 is TGCAGCGTTGCTAGGAGTAATAATGAAAAACTGTTTTTT.

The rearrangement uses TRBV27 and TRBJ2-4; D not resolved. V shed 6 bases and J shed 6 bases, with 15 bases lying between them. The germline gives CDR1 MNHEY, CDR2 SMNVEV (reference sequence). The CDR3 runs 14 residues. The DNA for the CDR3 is TGTGCCAGCAGGCCTACCGGCCAGCGAAACATTCAGTACTTC. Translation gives CASRPTGQRNIQYF.

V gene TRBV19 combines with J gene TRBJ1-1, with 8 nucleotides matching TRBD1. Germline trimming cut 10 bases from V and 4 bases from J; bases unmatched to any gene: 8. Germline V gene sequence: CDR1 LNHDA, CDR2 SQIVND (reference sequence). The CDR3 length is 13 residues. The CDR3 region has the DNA TGTGCCACCTTGGACAGGGTCAGCACTGAAGCTTTCTTT. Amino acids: CATLDRVSTEAFF.

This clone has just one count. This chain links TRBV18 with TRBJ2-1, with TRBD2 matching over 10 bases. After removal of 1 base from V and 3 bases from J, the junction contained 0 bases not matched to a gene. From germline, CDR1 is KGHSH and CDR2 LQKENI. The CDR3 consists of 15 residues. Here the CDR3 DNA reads TGTGCCAGCTCACCACTAGCGGGGGGCTACAATGAGCAGTTCTTC. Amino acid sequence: CASSPLAGGYNEQFF.

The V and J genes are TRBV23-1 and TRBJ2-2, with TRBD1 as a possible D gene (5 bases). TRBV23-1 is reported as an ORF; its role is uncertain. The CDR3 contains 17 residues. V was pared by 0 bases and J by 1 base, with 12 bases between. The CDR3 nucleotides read TGCGCCAGCAGTCAATCGATCAGGGCCCTGAACACCGGGGAGCTGTTTTTT. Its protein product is CASSQSIRALNTGELFF.

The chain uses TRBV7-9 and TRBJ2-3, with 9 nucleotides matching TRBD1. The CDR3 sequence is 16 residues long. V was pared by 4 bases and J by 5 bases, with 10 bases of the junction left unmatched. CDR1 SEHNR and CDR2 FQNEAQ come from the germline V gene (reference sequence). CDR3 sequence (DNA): TGTGCCAGCAGCTACCTCGGACAGGGGTCAGGAGATACGCAGTATTTT. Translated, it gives CASSYLGQGSGDTQYF.

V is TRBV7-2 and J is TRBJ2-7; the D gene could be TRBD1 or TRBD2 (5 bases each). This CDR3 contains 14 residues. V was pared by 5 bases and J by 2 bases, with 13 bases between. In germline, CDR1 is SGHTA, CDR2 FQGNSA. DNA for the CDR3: TGTGCCAGCAGCACCCAGACGGGACCCTACGAGCAGTACTTC. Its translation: CASSTQTGPYEQYF. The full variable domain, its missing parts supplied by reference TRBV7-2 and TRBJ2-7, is GAGVSQSPSNKVTEKGKDVELRCDPISGHTALYWYRQSLGQGLEFLIYFQGNSAPDKSGLPSDRFSAERTGGSVSTLTIQRTQQEDSAVYLCASSTQTGPYEQYFGPGTRLTVT.